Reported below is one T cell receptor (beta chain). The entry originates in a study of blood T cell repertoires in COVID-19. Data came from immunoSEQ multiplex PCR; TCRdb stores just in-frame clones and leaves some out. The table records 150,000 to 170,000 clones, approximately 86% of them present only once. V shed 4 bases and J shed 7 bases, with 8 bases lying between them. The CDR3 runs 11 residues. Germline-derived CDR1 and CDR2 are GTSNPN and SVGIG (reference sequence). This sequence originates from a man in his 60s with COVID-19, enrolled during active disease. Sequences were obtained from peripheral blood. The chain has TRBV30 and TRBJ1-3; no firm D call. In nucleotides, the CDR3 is TGTGCCTGGACCCTCTCGAACACCATATATTTT. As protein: CAWTLSNTIYF.